This T cell receptor (beta chain) was sequenced for a study of CD8 T cells in Susac syndrome. Study-level results: As the study acknowledged, the number of individuals in its TCR sequencing and HLA analysis was relatively small.

About this clonotype: Its antigen is as yet unknown.

Random hexamers were used to reverse transcribe an amount of roughly 0.45 to 1 ug RNA. An immunoSEQ multiplex PCR generated amplified TCR beta CDR3 products spanning 54 Vbeta and 13 Jbeta. TCRdb analysed the immunoSEQ multiplex PCR reads with MiXCR anew, one entry per CDR3 protein. The table has about 150,000 distinct CDR3 sequences, around 94% seen once. CDR3 length: 13 amino acids. Germline values: CDR1 DFQATT, CDR2 SNEGSKA (reference sequence). V was trimmed by 3 bases and J by 6 bases, leaving 11 bases between them. The authors sequenced TCR beta from blood CD8+ and CD4+ T cells. Controls comprised healthy donors matched for age and sex.

Sequenced sample: CD4+ T cells from PBMCs. The receptor comes from a human donor in good health. The chain employs TRBV20-1 and TRBJ2-2; D is possibly TRBD1 or TRBD2 (6 bases each). This CDR3 is CSARRGAAGELFF. The DNA of the CDR3 is TGCAGTGCTAGGAGGGGGGCGGCCGGGGAGCTGTTTTTT.